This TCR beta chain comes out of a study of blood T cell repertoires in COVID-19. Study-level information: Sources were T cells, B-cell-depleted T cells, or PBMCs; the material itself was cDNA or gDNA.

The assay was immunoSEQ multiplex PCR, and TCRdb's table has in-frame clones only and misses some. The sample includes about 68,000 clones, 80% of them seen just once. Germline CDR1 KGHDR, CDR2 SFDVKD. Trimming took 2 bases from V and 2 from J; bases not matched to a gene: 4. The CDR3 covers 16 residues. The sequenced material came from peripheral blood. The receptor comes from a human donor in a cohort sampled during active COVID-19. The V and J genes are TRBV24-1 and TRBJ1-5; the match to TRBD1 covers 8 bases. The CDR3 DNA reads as TGTGCCACCAGTGATTCAGGACAGGGCGGCAATCAGCCCCAGCATTTT. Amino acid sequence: CATSDSGQGGNQPQHF.